This paragraph covers one TCR beta chain sequence. The antigen is not known. These data come from a study of T-cell memory formation after mild COVID-19. Germline CDR1 reads LGHDT; CDR2 reads YNNKEL (reference sequence). Trimming removed 0 bases at V and 7 bases at J, with 15 bases between. The CDR3 runs 15 residues. One entry per CDR3 protein, called by TCRdb with MiXCR from the 5' RACE reads. The data show 190,000 or so distinct CDR3 sequences, about 20% seen once. Study results and limitations: Later expanders leaned toward CD4+, whereas clones contracting from day 15 to 85 were balanced CD4/CD8. Pre-infection memory held some responding clones, suggesting pre-existing cross-reactive T cells responded.

The receptor comes from an adult woman who had mild COVID-19 (a few samples of this study predate the infection). Cell type and time point are not known. The chain links TRBV3-1 to TRBJ1-1, with D maybe TRBD1 (6 bases). The specimen sequenced was PBMCs or a T cell subset sorted from them (not recorded which). For the CDR3, the DNA is TGTGCCAGCAGCCAAGATCGGGGGGCGTTGAATGAAGCTTTCTTT. Amino acids: CASSQDRGALNEAFF.